This paragraph reports one TCR beta chain. Its specificity is unknown. The CDR3 totals 12 residues. The V and J ends lost 3 bases and 3 bases respectively, with 6 bases between them. The germline V gene has CDR1 LNHDA and CDR2 SQIVND (reference sequence). This specimen comes from a study of cytotoxic CD8 clonotypes in ibrutinib-treated CLL. Study in general: Responses: approximately 25 partial, 2 complete; after median around 70 months, about 15 stayed remitted, approximately twelve progressed. The study, taken as a whole, reports: Rare overall, public clonotypes shrank or held steady under therapy. Baseline clonality exceeded age-matched healthy donors and tracked circulating CD8+ T-cell counts.

Here immunoSEQ multiplex PCR was the method, and the copy in TCRdb shows in-frame clones only, minus some. The table shows about 160,000 clones, with 84% occurring only once. The V gene is TRBV19, the J gene TRBJ2-7; D gene uncertain. The receptor comes from a human donor with chronic lymphocytic leukemia. This specimen was PBMCs, taken after 24 months of ibrutinib treatment. This chain's CDR3 is CASSMGIYEQYF. CDR3 DNA: TGTGCCAGTAGTATGGGAATCTACGAGCAGTACTTC.